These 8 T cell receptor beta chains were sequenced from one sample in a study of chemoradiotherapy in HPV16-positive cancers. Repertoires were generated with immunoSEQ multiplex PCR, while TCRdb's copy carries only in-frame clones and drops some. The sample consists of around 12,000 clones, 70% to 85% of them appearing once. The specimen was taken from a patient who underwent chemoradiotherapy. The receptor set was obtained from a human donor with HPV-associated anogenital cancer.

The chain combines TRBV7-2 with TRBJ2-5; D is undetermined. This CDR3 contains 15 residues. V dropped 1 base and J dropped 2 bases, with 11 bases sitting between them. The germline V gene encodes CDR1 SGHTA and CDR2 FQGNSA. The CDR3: CASSLGVSPQETQYF. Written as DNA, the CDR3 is TGTGCCAGCAGCTTAGGGGTCTCCCCGCAAGAGACCCAGTACTTC.

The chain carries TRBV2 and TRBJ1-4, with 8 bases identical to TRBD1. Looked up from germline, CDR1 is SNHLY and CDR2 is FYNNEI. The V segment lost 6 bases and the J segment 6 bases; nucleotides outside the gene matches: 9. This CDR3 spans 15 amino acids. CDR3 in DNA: TGTGCCAGCAGGCGACTAACAGGGGGGGATGAAAAACTGTTTTTT. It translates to CASRRLTGGDEKLFF.

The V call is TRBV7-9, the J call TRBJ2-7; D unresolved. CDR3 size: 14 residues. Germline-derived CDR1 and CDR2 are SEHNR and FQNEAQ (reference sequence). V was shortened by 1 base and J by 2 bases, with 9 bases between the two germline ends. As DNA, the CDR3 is TGTGCCAGCAGCTTAGGTCCAGACCCCTACGAGCAGTACTTC. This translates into CASSLGPDPYEQYF. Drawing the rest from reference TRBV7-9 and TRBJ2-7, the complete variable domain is DTGVSQNPRHKITKRGQNVTFRCDPISEHNRLYWYRQTLGQGPEFLTYFQNEAQLEKSRLLSDRFSAERPKGSFSTLEIQRTEQGDSAMYLCASSLGPDPYEQYFGPGTRLTVT.

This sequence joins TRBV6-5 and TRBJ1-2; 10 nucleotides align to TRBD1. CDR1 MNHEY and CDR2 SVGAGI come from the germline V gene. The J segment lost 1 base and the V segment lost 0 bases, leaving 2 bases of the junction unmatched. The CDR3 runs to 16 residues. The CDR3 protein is CASSYSRTGGNYGYTF. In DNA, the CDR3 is TGTGCCAGCAGTTACTCAAGGACAGGGGGTAACTATGGCTACACCTTC.

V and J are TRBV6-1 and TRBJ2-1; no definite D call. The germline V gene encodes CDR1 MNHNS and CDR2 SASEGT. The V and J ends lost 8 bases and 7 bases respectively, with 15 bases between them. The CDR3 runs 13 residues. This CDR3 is CASQRSPRNEQFF. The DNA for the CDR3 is TGTGCCAGCCAGAGGAGTCCCCGGAATGAGCAGTTCTTC.

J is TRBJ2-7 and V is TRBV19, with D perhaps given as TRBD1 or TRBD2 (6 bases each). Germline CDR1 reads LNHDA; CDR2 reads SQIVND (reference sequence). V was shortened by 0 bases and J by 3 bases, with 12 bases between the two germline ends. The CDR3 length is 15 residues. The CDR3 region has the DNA TGTGCCAGTAGTATAGAAGGGGGGCTCCTCTACGAGCAGTACTTC. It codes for CASSIEGGLLYEQYF.

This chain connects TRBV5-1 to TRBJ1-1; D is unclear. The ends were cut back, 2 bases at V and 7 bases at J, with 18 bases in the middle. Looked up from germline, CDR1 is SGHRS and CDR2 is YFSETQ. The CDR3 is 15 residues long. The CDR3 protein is CASSFQEPLTGEAFF. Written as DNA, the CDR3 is TGCGCCAGCAGCTTTCAGGAGCCCTTAACCGGTGAAGCTTTCTTT.

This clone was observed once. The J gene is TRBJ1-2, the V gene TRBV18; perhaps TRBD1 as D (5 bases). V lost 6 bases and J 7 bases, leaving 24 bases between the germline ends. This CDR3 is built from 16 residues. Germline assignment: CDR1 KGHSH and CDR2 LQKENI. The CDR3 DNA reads TGTGCCAGCTCCCCAAACGGCGTGTCAGGGCCTTCTGGCTACACCTTC. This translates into CASSPNGVSGPSGYTF.